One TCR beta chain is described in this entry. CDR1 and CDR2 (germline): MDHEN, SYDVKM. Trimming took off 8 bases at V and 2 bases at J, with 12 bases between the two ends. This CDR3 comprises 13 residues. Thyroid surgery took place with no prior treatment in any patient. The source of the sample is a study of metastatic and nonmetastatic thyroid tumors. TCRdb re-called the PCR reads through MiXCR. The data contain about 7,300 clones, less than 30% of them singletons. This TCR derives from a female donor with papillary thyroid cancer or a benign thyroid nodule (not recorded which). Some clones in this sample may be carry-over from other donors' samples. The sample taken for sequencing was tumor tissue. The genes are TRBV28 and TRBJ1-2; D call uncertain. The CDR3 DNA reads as TGTGCCAGCGGGCAGTCCTCAAACTATGGCTACACCTTC. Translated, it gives CASGQSSNYGYTF.